This T cell receptor beta chain was documented in a study of blood T cells in healthy people across ages. Points from the study as a whole: Older age went with lower TCR beta diversity per million T cells, in a roughly linear way. Diversity figures based on one million T cells were deemed too low.

Primed by a sample-barcoded 5' primer and a J-beta primer mix, a second PCR proceeded for about 6 to 12 cycles. Sequencing of every sample gave 3 million or more CDR3-containing paired-end reads. TCRdb itself ran the 5' RACE reads through MiXCR, one entry per CDR3 protein. Counted here are roughly 800,000 distinct CDR3 sequences, around a quarter occurring once; the ten biggest clones make up less than 3.5%. Germline CDR1 and CDR2: MNHEY and SVGAGI. Trimming cost V 5 bases and J 6 bases; bases outside gene matches: 10. The CDR3 spans 15 residues. This clonotype has a handful of counts. Antigen: not known. These data are also associated with another study on T cells of mothers and their children. That study reports: Each child contributed approximately 3.3 million TCR beta CDR3 reads, while each mother contributed over 9.5 million.

V and J are TRBV6-5 and TRBJ2-5, with 9 bases aligning to TRBD1. The clonotype originates from a boy under 18 in good health. Sequencing was performed on blood. In nucleotides, the CDR3 is TGTGCCAGCAGTATACAGGGGGCCCTTCCCCAGACCCAGTACTTC. This translates into CASSIQGALPQTQYF.